This TCR beta chain was sequenced in a study of T cells in Graves' hyperthyroidism and ophthalmopathy. Study-wide background: Peripheral blood was obtained at initial diagnosis, preceding any treatment.

What was amplified from RNA transcripts were TCR beta CDR3 regions. In the first-round RT-PCR of the TCR CDR3, the HTBI primer set was used. TCRdb re-called the multiplex PCR reads with MiXCR, one entry per CDR3 protein. The repertoire holds around 400,000 distinct CDR3 sequences, roughly 25% seen once, with about 73% in the top ten. Criteria for exclusion of patients were uncontrolled infection, other autoimmune disease, pregnancy or lactation. Orbital computed tomography and thyroid ultrasound, together with serum TRAb and thyroxine and clinical symptoms, were used for diagnoses. This clonotype was detected ten times or more. CDR3 length: 12 residues. Germline-derived CDR1 and CDR2 are MNHNS and SASEGT. V was pared by 0 bases and J by 6 bases, with 6 bases between.

Input material: blood. The J gene is TRBJ2-7, the V gene TRBV6-1; unclear D gene. The TCR was taken from a man between 45 and 60 years old with Graves' hyperthyroidism. The CDR3, as DNA: TGTGCCAGCAGTGAAGCTCCCCGCGAGCAGTACTTC. This translates into CASSEAPREQYF.